The sample holds a few counts of the clone carrying this TCR beta chain. Its matching antigen is unknown. Trimming took off 1 base at V and 1 base at J, with 6 bases between the two ends. The CDR3 has 15 amino acids. CDR1 is SGHRS, CDR2 YFSETQ, per germline. The data stem from a study of identical twins. Study-wide results and caveats: With beta out-of-frame sequences, excess sharing by twins was weaker.

A universal primer site was created by template switching, with the cDNA bearing unique molecular identifiers. From the 5' RACE reads, TCRdb called clonotypes with MiXCR, one entry per CDR3 protein. The sample yields a few hundred thousand distinct CDR3 sequences, 9% seen once. Sequencing was performed on naive T cells sorted from blood. This sequence was found in a woman aged 50 to 60 in good health. The chain couples TRBV5-1 to TRBJ1-6; D not certain. CDR3 in DNA: TGCGCCAGCAGCTTGCGCGGATCCTATAATTCACCCCTCCACTTT. It yields the protein CASSLRGSYNSPLHF.